These 21 T cell receptor beta chains were sequenced from one sample in a study of T cells in tuberculosis. Profiled with immunoSEQ multiplex PCR; TCRdb holds only in-frame clones, not every one. The table shows about 58,000 clones, with around 90% occurring only once. Cells were sorted from thawed PBMC rested overnight and stained with GMM-loaded CD1B tetramer, viability dye and anti-CD3. C32 glucose monomycolate from Rhodococcus equi was loaded onto the CD1B tetramers. Sequenced: CD1b-GMM tetramer-negative cells sorted from PBMCs. Receptors originate from an adult woman with latent tuberculosis.

This clone has a single count. This chain's CDR3 is CASSLVVGQGVYNEQFF. CDR3 nucleotide sequence: TGCGCCAGCAGCTTGGTGGTGGGACAGGGGGTCTACAATGAGCAGTTCTTC. The V and J genes are TRBV5-1 and TRBJ2-1, with 11 bases identical to TRBD1. CDR1 SGHRS and CDR2 YFSETQ come from the germline V gene. The CDR3 is 17 amino acids. V shed 0 bases, J shed 3 bases, and the junction held 5 bases outside the gene matches.

J is TRBJ2-7 and V is TRBV4-1; possible D gene TRBD2, 6 bases. The CDR3 consists of 14 residues. Between the trimmed V and J ends, which lost 5 bases and 6 bases, there was a span of 17 bases. Germline CDR1 MGHRA, CDR2 YSYEKL. The CDR3 sequence is CASSSSVGGLEQYF. CDR3 in DNA: TGCGCCAGCAGCTCTTCGGTCGGGGGTCTCGAGCAGTACTTC.

This clone was recorded a few times. V usage is TRBV27 and J usage is TRBJ2-7; TRBD1 matches at 9 bases. J gave up 4 bases and V 6 bases, and 7 bases lay outside the gene matches. The CDR3 covers 14 residues. Germline V gene lookup returns CDR1 MNHEY and CDR2 SMNVEV (reference sequence). The CDR3 sequence is CASRSTGGGYEQYF. The CDR3 DNA follows: TGTGCCAGCAGGTCGACAGGGGGAGGGTACGAGCAGTACTTC.

Here the CDR3 reads CASSQDRGASYEQYF. In DNA form, the CDR3 reads TGCGCCAGCAGCCAAGATAGGGGCGCTTCCTACGAGCAGTACTTC. J is TRBJ2-7 and V is TRBV4-3; perhaps TRBD1 as D (5 bases). From germline, CDR1 is LGHNA and CDR2 YSLEER. CDR3 length equals 15 residues. Trimming left V 0 bases short and J 1 base short, with 10 bases between.

The V call is TRBV29-1, the J call TRBJ1-1; D is uncertain. The V gene lost 5 bases and the J gene lost 0 bases, with 7 bases spanning the gap. The germline V gene encodes CDR1 SQVTM and CDR2 ANQGSEA. This CDR3 contains 12 residues. This CDR3 is CSVQDLNTEAFF. The CDR3 DNA reads TGCAGCGTTCAGGACTTGAACACTGAAGCTTTCTTT.

This clone has only one observation. As DNA, the CDR3 is TGTGCCAGCAGTTTGGAGGGAGGCTATGGCTACACCTTC. Encoded protein: CASSLEGGYGYTF. The chain has TRBV27 and TRBJ1-2; D gene uncertain. This CDR3 is built from 13 residues. CDR1 and CDR2 from the germline V gene are MNHEY and SMNVEV (reference sequence). V was pared by 3 bases and J by 4 bases, with 9 bases between.

The chain has TRBV5-6 and TRBJ2-6; TRBD2 is a possible D gene (5 bases). The CDR3 length is 15 residues. The germline V gene encodes CDR1 SGHDT and CDR2 YYEEEE. The ends were cut back, 4 bases at V and 4 bases at J, with 12 bases in the middle. The DNA of the CDR3 is TGTGCCAGCAGCCCAGAGGGATACGGGGCCAACGTCCTGACTTTC. Its protein is CASSPEGYGANVLTF.

Only a few counts were recorded for this clone. This chain uses TRBV9 with TRBJ1-3, with D uncertain. Trimming stripped 4 bases from V and 2 bases from J, with 10 bases between. CDR1 and CDR2 from the germline V gene are SGDLS and YYNGEE. The CDR3 consists of 14 residues. The CDR3: CASSPRLAGNTIYF. The CDR3 DNA reads as TGTGCCAGCAGCCCGCGATTAGCTGGAAACACCATATATTTT.

This chain's CDR3 is CASIRGGVPTDTQYF. In nucleotides, the CDR3 is TGTGCCAGCATCCGGGGGGGGGTTCCCACAGATACGCAGTATTTT. The rearrangement joins TRBV7-2 to TRBJ2-3; 8 bases align to TRBD2. Unmatched junction bases numbered 8, after V lost 7 bases and J lost 2 bases. Per germline, CDR1 SGHTA and CDR2 FQGNSA. The CDR3 is made up of 15 amino acids. The variable domain in full, completed from reference TRBV7-2 and TRBJ2-3, reads GAGVSQSPSNKVTEKGKDVELRCDPISGHTALYWYRQSLGQGLEFLIYFQGNSAPDKSGLPSDRFSAERTGGSVSTLTIQRTQQEDSAVYLCASIRGGVPTDTQYFGPGTRLTVL.

The sample holds one count of this clone. This chain links TRBV9 with TRBJ1-6; D may be TRBD1 (5 bases). There are 15 residues in the CDR3. Trimming left V 4 bases short and J 6 bases short, with 14 bases between. Looked up from germline, CDR1 is SGDLS and CDR2 is YYNGEE. CDR3 in DNA: TGTGCCAGCAGCCTGGGGGGTCTGATTAATTCACCCCTCCACTTT. Translating gives CASSLGGLINSPLHF. The full variable domain, its missing parts supplied by reference TRBV9 and TRBJ1-6, is DSGVTQTPKHLITATGQRVTLRCSPRSGDLSVYWYQQSLDQGLQFLIQYYNGEERAKGNILERFSAQQFPDLHSELNLSSLELGDSALYFCASSLGGLINSPLHFGNGTRLTVT.

V usage is TRBV28 and J usage is TRBJ2-1, with 10 positions matching TRBD1. The germline V gene has CDR1 MDHEN and CDR2 SYDVKM. Germline trimming cut 3 bases from V and 8 bases from J; bases unmatched to any gene: 7. The CDR3 runs to 15 residues. Written as DNA, the CDR3 is TGTGCCAGCAGTTTTCCCGGGACAGGGGTGGATGAGCAGTTCTTC. Protein: CASSFPGTGVDEQFF. Together with reference TRBV28 and TRBJ2-1, the CDR3 gives the full variable domain: DVKVTQSSRYLVKRTGEKVFLECVQDMDHENMFWYRQDPGLGLRLIYFSYDVKMKEKGDIPEGYSVSREKKERFSLILESASTNQTSMYLCASSFPGTGVDEQFFGPGTRLTVL.

The chain combines TRBV29-1 with TRBJ1-1; D perhaps matches TRBD1 (6 bases). CDR1 SQVTM and CDR2 ANQGSEA come from the germline V gene. CDR3 length: 13 residues. Trimming left V 6 bases short and J 1 base short, with 12 bases between. CDR3 loop: CSVEPDRNTEAFF. The CDR3, as DNA: TGCAGCGTAGAACCGGACAGGAACACTGAAGCTTTCTTT.

The CDR3 DNA sequence: TGTGCCAGCAGTTACTCCGGGACAGGGGTTTACGAGCAGTACTTC. Translated, it gives CASSYSGTGVYEQYF. This chain connects TRBV6-5 to TRBJ2-5, with 10 positions matching TRBD1. Gene TRBJ2-7 matches the end of the DNA better, so the J call may be wrong. In germline, CDR1 is MNHEY, CDR2 SVGAGI. The length of the CDR3 is 15 residues.

This clone has only one observation. This sequence joins TRBV5-1 and TRBJ2-3, with 10 bases that match TRBD2. The CDR3 runs to 18 residues. The germline CDR1 and CDR2 sequences are SGHRS and YFSETQ. V gave up 4 bases and J gave up 2 bases; unmatched junction bases: 13. CDR3 loop: CASSLPLIAGGYTDTQYF. The CDR3 bases are TGCGCCAGCAGCCTCCCCCTTATAGCGGGAGGTTACACAGATACGCAGTATTTT.

The chain has TRBV19 and TRBJ2-1; D might be TRBD1 (8 bases). CDR1 and CDR2 (germline): LNHDA, SQIVND (reference sequence). Trimming took 7 bases from V and 3 from J, leaving 16 bases between them. The CDR3 is 15 residues long. CDR3 sequence (DNA): TGTGCCAGTACGAGAACAGGGGGGGACTACAATGAGCAGTTCTTC. The encoded protein is CASTRTGGDYNEQFF.

The chain links TRBV5-1 to TRBJ2-3; D perhaps matches TRBD2 (5 bases). The germline V and J ends were trimmed by 4 bases and 2 bases, with 11 bases remaining between them. The CDR3 contains 14 residues. The germline gives CDR1 SGHRS, CDR2 YFSETQ. The CDR3 bases are TGCGCCAGCAGCATAAGCGGACCCACAGATACGCAGTATTTT. Protein sequence: CASSISGPTDTQYF.

This chain links TRBV4-2 with TRBJ1-2; 11 bases line up with TRBD1. The germline V gene encodes CDR1 LGHNA and CDR2 YNFKEQ. The CDR3 has 17 amino acids. The ends lost 0 bases at V and 8 bases at J; junction bases unmatched: 11. CDR3: CASSQESDRGPTSGYTF. CDR3 nucleotide sequence: TGTGCCAGCAGCCAAGAGTCGGACAGGGGGCCTACTAGCGGCTACACCTTC.

This clone showed up just a few times. V usage is TRBV5-8 and J usage is TRBJ1-1, with D uncertain. The germline gives CDR1 SGHTS, CDR2 YDEGEE. This CDR3 region has 15 residues. With 4 bases removed from V and 0 bases from J, the gap between germline ends came to 13 bases. CDR3: CASSPWMGVNTEAFF. The CDR3 nucleotides are TGTGCCAGCAGCCCGTGGATGGGAGTGAACACTGAAGCTTTCTTT.

Written as DNA, the CDR3 is TGCGCCAGCAGCTTGTTGGAGGCCCTGGGCGGGGAGCTGTTTTTT. It translates to CASSLLEALGGELFF. V gene TRBV5-1 combines with J gene TRBJ2-2; TRBD2 is a possible D gene (5 bases). There are 15 residues in the CDR3. In germline, CDR1 is SGHRS, CDR2 YFSETQ. Trimming removed 1 base at V and 7 bases at J, with 14 bases between.

The V and J genes are TRBV7-2 and TRBJ2-7; 7 bases are shared with TRBD2. V was pared by 6 bases and J by 2 bases, with 10 bases of the junction left unmatched. The CDR3 runs 15 residues. The germline CDR1 and CDR2 sequences are SGHTA and FQGNSA. The CDR3 here is CASRFTPGRAYEQYF. CDR3 coding DNA: TGTGCCAGCAGGTTTACGCCGGGGAGGGCCTACGAGCAGTACTTC.

The rearrangement joins TRBV27 to TRBJ1-2, with no clear D. The CDR3 totals 13 residues. Per germline, CDR1 MNHEY and CDR2 SMNVEV (reference sequence). Trimming left V 2 bases short and J 3 bases short, with 7 bases between. DNA for the CDR3: TGTGCCAGCAGTTTAGGAGGTGACTATGGCTACACCTTC. It yields the protein CASSLGGDYGYTF.